Following are 27 T cell receptor beta chains from one sample sequenced in a study of shared clonotypes between healthy human individuals. Repertoires were generated with immunoSEQ multiplex PCR, while TCRdb's copy carries only in-frame clones and drops some. The sample yields fewer than 100,000 clones, roughly two thirds seen once. The sequencing sample was made of memory CD8+ T cells sorted from blood. Subset: CD45RO+ cells pooled with CCR7-negative TemRA cells. The receptor source for this set is a man under 40 in good health.

This clone showed up just a few times. The J gene is TRBJ2-2, the V gene TRBV6-5, with D tentatively TRBD2 (6 bases). Germline V gene data show CDR1 as MNHEY and CDR2 as SVGAGI. This CDR3 region has 14 residues. Trimming left V 6 bases short and J 7 bases short, with 15 bases between. In nucleotides, the CDR3 is TGTGCCAGCAGCGCGGGGTGGGTCGGCGGGGAGCTGTTTTTT. Its translation is CASSAGWVGGELFF.

The sample holds many counts of this clone. In DNA form, the CDR3 reads TGTGCCAGCAGCTTGATGGGACAGGGGGCGTTGGTTGGTGGCTACACCTTC. It specifies CASSLMGQGALVGGYTF. The chain links TRBV5-4 to TRBJ1-2, with 12 bases aligning to TRBD1. CDR1 and CDR2 from the germline V gene are SGHNT and YYREEE (reference sequence). J gave up 7 bases and V 1 base, and 11 bases lay outside the gene matches. The CDR3 has 17 amino acids.

DNA of the CDR3: TGTGCCAGCAGTTTAAGGCCCTACGAGCAGTACTTC. This codes for CASSLRPYEQYF. The chain is built from TRBV28 and TRBJ2-7, with unresolved D. Deletions cut 2 bases from V and 2 bases from J, with 4 bases between. Germline V lookup: CDR1 MDHEN, CDR2 SYDVKM. This CDR3 is built from 12 residues. The full variable domain, its missing parts supplied by reference TRBV28 and TRBJ2-7, is DVKVTQSSRYLVKRTGEKVFLECVQDMDHENMFWYRQDPGLGLRLIYFSYDVKMKEKGDIPEGYSVSREKKERFSLILESASTNQTSMYLCASSLRPYEQYFGPGTRLTVT.

This clone was picked up one time. CDR3 loop: CASSESGRGPRIQYF. CDR3 sequence (DNA): TGTGCCAGCAGTGAATCGGGCAGGGGGCCGCGCATTCAGTACTTC. The chain employs TRBV25-1 and TRBJ2-4; 8 nucleotides align to TRBD1. Per the germline V gene, CDR1 is MGHDK and CDR2 is SYGVNS. The CDR3 length is 15 residues. With V trimmed by 1 base and J by 9 bases, 8 bases remained unmatched. The variable domain in full, completed from reference TRBV25-1 and TRBJ2-4, reads EADIYQTPRYLVIGTGKKITLECSQTMGHDKMYWYQQDPGMELHLIHYSYGVNSTEKGDLSSESTVSRIRTEHFPLTLESARPSHTSQYLCASSESGRGPRIQYFGAGTRLSVL.

The CDR3 sequence: CASSEFSGISSGNTIYF. CDR3 bases: TGTGCCAGCAGTGAATTTTCAGGGATCTCCTCTGGAAACACCATATATTTT. The chain links TRBV2 to TRBJ1-3; a possible D gene is TRBD1 (5 bases). The CDR3 consists of 17 residues. Germline CDR1 reads SNHLY; CDR2 reads FYNNEI. V was shortened by 2 bases and J by 0 bases, with 14 bases between the two germline ends.

J is TRBJ2-7 and V is TRBV2, with 8 bases aligning to TRBD1. J gave up 0 bases and V 7 bases, and 8 bases lay outside the gene matches. The CDR3 runs to 15 residues. The germline V gene encodes CDR1 SNHLY and CDR2 FYNNEI. The DNA for the CDR3 is TGTGCCAGCACAGGGACAGGTCCTTTCTCCTACGAGCAGTACTTC. Protein: CASTGTGPFSYEQYF.

The rearrangement links TRBV29-1 to TRBJ1-1; perhaps TRBD1 as D (5 bases). The CDR3 has 14 amino acids. Trimming removed 3 bases from V and 4 bases from J, with 15 bases in between. CDR1 is SQVTM and CDR2 is ANQGSEA in the germline V gene. The CDR3, as DNA: TGCAGCGTTGATATGGAGGGGCGCGTCACTGAAGCTTTCTTT. Translated: CSVDMEGRVTEAFF.

This clone was recorded only once. A much larger clone lies one base from this, so it may be a read error. The V gene is TRBV7-9, the J gene TRBJ2-6, with 7 bases identical to TRBD2. The CDR3 is 16 amino acids. With V trimmed by 5 bases and J by 2 bases, 6 bases remained unmatched. Germline CDR1 reads SEHNR; CDR2 reads FQNEAQ (reference sequence). The CDR3 loop is CASSQDRGAGANVLTF. In DNA form, the CDR3 reads TGTGCCAGCAGCCAAGATCGGGGGGCTGGGGCCAACGTCCTGACTTTC.

The chain links TRBV15 to TRBJ2-5; TRBD1 matches at 8 bases. The V and J ends lost 4 bases and 0 bases, in that order; junction bases with no gene match: 10. Germline V gene sequence: CDR1 LNHNV, CDR2 YYDKDF (reference sequence). The CDR3 spans 17 residues. CDR3 loop: CATSTQGQGWDQETQYF. The CDR3 nucleotides are TGTGCCACCAGCACCCAAGGACAGGGCTGGGACCAAGAGACCCAGTACTTC.

This clone has only one observation. The chain combines TRBV28 with TRBJ2-1, with 7 nucleotides matching TRBD2. Trimming took 4 bases from V and 8 from J; bases not matched to a gene: 14. The length of the CDR3 is 16 residues. Per germline, CDR1 MDHEN and CDR2 SYDVKM. The CDR3 nucleotides are TGTGCCAGCAGTTCTCCACTAGCGCGCCGCGCATATGAGCAGTTCTTC. Translated: CASSSPLARRAYEQFF. Full variable domain (missing parts from reference TRBV28 and TRBJ2-1): DVKVTQSSRYLVKRTGEKVFLECVQDMDHENMFWYRQDPGLGLRLIYFSYDVKMKEKGDIPEGYSVSREKKERFSLILESASTNQTSMYLCASSSPLARRAYEQFFGPGTRLTVL.

A few counts support this clone. The CDR3 spells CASSFDESSYNEQFF. DNA for the CDR3: TGTGCCAGCAGTTTTGACGAAAGCTCCTACAATGAGCAGTTCTTC. This rearrangement joins TRBV28 to TRBJ2-1; D gene uncertain. Looked up from germline, CDR1 is MDHEN and CDR2 is SYDVKM. This CDR3 is built from 15 residues. V was trimmed by 3 bases and J by 0 bases, leaving 9 bases between them.

This clone was recorded a few times. This sequence joins TRBV13 and TRBJ2-7, with D unresolved. V was pared by 5 bases and J by 3 bases, with 11 bases between. The CDR3 covers 13 residues. Per germline, CDR1 PRHDT and CDR2 FYEKMQ (reference sequence). As DNA, the CDR3 is TGTGCCAGCAGCCCACAGTCTCACTACGAGCAGTACTTC. Encoded protein: CASSPQSHYEQYF.

The CDR3 sequence: CSARGRYEQYF. The CDR3 DNA reads TGCAGTGCTCGGGGCCGCTACGAGCAGTACTTC. The V call is TRBV20-1, the J call TRBJ2-7; D may be TRBD1 or TRBD2 (5 bases each). The germline V gene encodes CDR1 DFQATT and CDR2 SNEGSKA (reference sequence). CDR3 length: 11 amino acids. Deletions cut 5 bases from V and 3 bases from J, with 8 bases between.

The chain is built from TRBV5-1 and TRBJ2-2; 9 positions match TRBD2. Germline assignment: CDR1 SGHRS and CDR2 YFSETQ. J was trimmed by 6 bases and V by 4 bases; bases with no gene match: 10. The CDR3 has 16 amino acids. The CDR3 DNA reads TGCGCCAGCAGCGATGCGGCGGGAGGGCCTTCCGGGGAGCTGTTTTTT. Translated, it gives CASSDAAGGPSGELFF. Using reference TRBV5-1 and TRBJ2-2 for the parts outside the CDR3, the full variable domain is KAGVTQTPRYLIKTRGQQVTLSCSPISGHRSVSWYQQTPGQGLQFLFEYFSETQRNKGNFPGRFSGRQFSNSRSEMNVSTLELGDSALYLCASSDAAGGPSGELFFGEGSRLTVL.

The chain has TRBV28 and TRBJ2-7; perhaps TRBD2 as D (6 bases). V was trimmed by 4 bases and J by 2 bases, leaving 15 bases between them. From germline, CDR1 is MDHEN and CDR2 SYDVKM. The length of the CDR3 is 15 residues. CDR3 amino acids: CASSSTASVAYEQYF. As DNA, the CDR3 is TGTGCCAGCAGTTCAACCGCTAGCGTCGCCTACGAGCAGTACTTC.

This chain uses TRBV28 with TRBJ2-5, with D possibly called TRBD1 or TRBD2 (5 bases each). Trimming removed 6 bases at V and 7 bases at J, with 24 bases between. Germline V gene sequence: CDR1 MDHEN, CDR2 SYDVKM. The CDR3 has 16 residues. CDR3 in amino acids: CASRRPKGTAHGTQYF. CDR3 DNA sequence: TGTGCCAGCAGACGCCCCAAGGGGACGGCCCACGGGACCCAGTACTTC.

V is TRBV5-1 and J is TRBJ1-1; D may be TRBD1 (6 bases). The CDR3 spans 14 residues. CDR1 and CDR2 from the germline V gene are SGHRS and YFSETQ. V was cut by 2 bases and J by 1 base, with 9 bases left in between. The CDR3 sequence: CASSFGGGNTEAFF. The CDR3 coding sequence is TGCGCCAGCAGCTTTGGGGGCGGGAACACTGAAGCTTTCTTT.

A word on this clone: The identical CDR3 is also encoded by other nucleotide sequences in the sample. The chain employs TRBV28 and TRBJ2-7; 8 nucleotides agree with TRBD2. The CDR3 extends over 12 amino acids. Germline CDR1 reads MDHEN; CDR2 reads SYDVKM. The V gene end was trimmed by 7 bases and the J gene end by 3 bases; junction bases not matched to a gene: 2. For the CDR3, the DNA is TGTGCCAGCACAGGGACTAGCTACGAGCAGTACTTC. Its translation is CASTGTSYEQYF.

V and J are TRBV29-1 and TRBJ2-1; no clear D. This CDR3 region has 10 residues. Trimming took 4 bases from V and 9 from J, leaving 7 bases between them. Per the germline V gene, CDR1 is SQVTM and CDR2 is ANQGSEA. DNA for the CDR3: TGCAGCGTTGGCAGTTCTGAGCAGTTCTTC. Translated: CSVGSSEQFF.

This clone came up many times. The chain recombines TRBV4-3 with TRBJ1-4, with 11 bases that match TRBD1. The CDR3 has 17 amino acids. Germline V lookup: CDR1 LGHNA, CDR2 YSLEER. Trimming at V came to 1 base and at J to 7 bases, leaving 8 bases not matched to a gene. The CDR3 region is CASSQGGIGTGGEKLFF. The CDR3 DNA follows: TGCGCCAGCAGCCAAGGGGGGATCGGGACAGGGGGTGAAAAACTGTTTTTT.

The sample holds many counts of this clone. The rearrangement uses TRBV28 and TRBJ2-7; 7 nucleotides align to TRBD1. Germline lookup yields CDR1 MDHEN and CDR2 SYDVKM. The CDR3 runs to 12 residues. The ends lost 8 bases at V and 2 bases at J; junction bases unmatched: 3. CDR3 loop: CASRDSAYEQYF. The CDR3 DNA reads TGTGCCAGCCGGGACAGTGCCTACGAGCAGTACTTC. Supplemented by reference TRBV28 and TRBJ2-7, the full variable domain reads DVKVTQSSRYLVKRTGEKVFLECVQDMDHENMFWYRQDPGLGLRLIYFSYDVKMKEKGDIPEGYSVSREKKERFSLILESASTNQTSMYLCASRDSAYEQYFGPGTRLTVT.

The J gene is TRBJ2-7, the V gene TRBV5-6; perhaps TRBD2 as D (5 bases). Germline V gene data show CDR1 as SGHDT and CDR2 as YYEEEE. Trimming removed 1 base at V and 2 bases at J, with 19 bases between. The CDR3 spans 17 residues. The CDR3 region is CASSLWGTRTWTYEQYF. DNA of the CDR3: TGTGCCAGCAGCTTGTGGGGTACAAGGACTTGGACCTACGAGCAGTACTTC.

The chain carries TRBV27 and TRBJ1-5; no firm D call. Germline CDR1 reads MNHEY; CDR2 reads SMNVEV (reference sequence). Trimming removed 3 bases from V and 3 bases from J, with 12 bases in between. CDR3 length equals 15 residues. CDR3 in amino acids: CASSFDGRPNQPQHF. Written as DNA, the CDR3 is TGTGCCAGCAGTTTTGACGGACGGCCCAATCAGCCCCAGCATTTT.

This rearrangement joins TRBV10-1 to TRBJ2-1; D is possibly TRBD2 (5 bases). From germline, CDR1 is WNHNN and CDR2 SYGVQD (reference sequence). The V and J ends lost 3 bases and 5 bases respectively, with 14 bases between them. CDR3 size: 15 residues. This chain's CDR3 is CASSDGVGPNNEQFF. In DNA, the CDR3 is TGCGCCAGCAGTGACGGGGTTGGCCCTAACAATGAGCAGTTCTTC.

The V gene is TRBV19, the J gene TRBJ2-2; TRBD2 matches at 8 bases. V gave up 3 bases and J gave up 4 bases; unmatched junction bases: 4. This CDR3 contains 15 residues. The germline V gene encodes CDR1 LNHDA and CDR2 SQIVND (reference sequence). The CDR3 coding sequence is TGTGCCAGTAGTATCGGAGCGGGAGCCACCGGGGAGCTGTTTTTT. Translation gives CASSIGAGATGELFF.

By share of the sample, this clone is medium-sized. The genes are TRBV6-5 and TRBJ2-7; 7 bases align to TRBD1. The germline V gene encodes CDR1 MNHEY and CDR2 SVGAGI. Unmatched junction bases numbered 5, after V lost 0 bases and J lost 3 bases. The CDR3 runs to 15 residues. This CDR3 is CASSYSTAGGYEQYF. The DNA for the CDR3 is TGTGCCAGCAGTTACTCGACTGCAGGGGGCTACGAGCAGTACTTC.

The J gene is TRBJ1-5, the V gene TRBV6-1; the D gene is possibly TRBD1 (5 bases). Germline CDR1 MNHNS, CDR2 SASEGT. The V gene lost 1 base and the J gene lost 1 base, with 8 bases spanning the gap. The CDR3 is 15 amino acids. CDR3 residues: CASSEDSGSNQPQHF. The DNA for the CDR3 is TGTGCCAGCAGTGAAGATTCAGGGAGCAATCAGCCCCAGCATTTT.